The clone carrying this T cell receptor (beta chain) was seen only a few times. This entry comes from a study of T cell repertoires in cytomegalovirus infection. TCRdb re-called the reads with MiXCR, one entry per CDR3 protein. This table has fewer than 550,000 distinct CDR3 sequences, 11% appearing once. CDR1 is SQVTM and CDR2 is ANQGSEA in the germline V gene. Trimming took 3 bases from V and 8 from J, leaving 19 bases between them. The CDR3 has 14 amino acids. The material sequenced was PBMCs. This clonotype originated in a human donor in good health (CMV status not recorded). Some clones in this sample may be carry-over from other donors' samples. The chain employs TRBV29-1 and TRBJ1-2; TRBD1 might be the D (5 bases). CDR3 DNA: TGCAGCGTTGATTCCCCGGGGCATCGAGGGGGCTACACCTTC. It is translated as CSVDSPGHRGGYTF.